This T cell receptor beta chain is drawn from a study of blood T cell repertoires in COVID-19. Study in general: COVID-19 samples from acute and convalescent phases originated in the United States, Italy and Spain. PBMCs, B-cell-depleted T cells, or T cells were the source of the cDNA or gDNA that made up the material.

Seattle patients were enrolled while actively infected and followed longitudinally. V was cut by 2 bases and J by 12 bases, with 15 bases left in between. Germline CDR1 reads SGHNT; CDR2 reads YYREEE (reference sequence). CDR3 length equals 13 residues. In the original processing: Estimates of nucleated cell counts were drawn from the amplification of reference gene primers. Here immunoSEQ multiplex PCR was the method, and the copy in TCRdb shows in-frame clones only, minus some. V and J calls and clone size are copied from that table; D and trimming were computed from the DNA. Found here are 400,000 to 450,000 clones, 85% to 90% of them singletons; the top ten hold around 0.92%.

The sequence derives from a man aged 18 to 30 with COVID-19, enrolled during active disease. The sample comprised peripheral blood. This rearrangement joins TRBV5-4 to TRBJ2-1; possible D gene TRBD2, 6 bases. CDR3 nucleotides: TGTGCCAGCAGCTTAGGTAGTGGGGGAGGGCAGTTCTTC. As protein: CASSLGSGGGQFF.